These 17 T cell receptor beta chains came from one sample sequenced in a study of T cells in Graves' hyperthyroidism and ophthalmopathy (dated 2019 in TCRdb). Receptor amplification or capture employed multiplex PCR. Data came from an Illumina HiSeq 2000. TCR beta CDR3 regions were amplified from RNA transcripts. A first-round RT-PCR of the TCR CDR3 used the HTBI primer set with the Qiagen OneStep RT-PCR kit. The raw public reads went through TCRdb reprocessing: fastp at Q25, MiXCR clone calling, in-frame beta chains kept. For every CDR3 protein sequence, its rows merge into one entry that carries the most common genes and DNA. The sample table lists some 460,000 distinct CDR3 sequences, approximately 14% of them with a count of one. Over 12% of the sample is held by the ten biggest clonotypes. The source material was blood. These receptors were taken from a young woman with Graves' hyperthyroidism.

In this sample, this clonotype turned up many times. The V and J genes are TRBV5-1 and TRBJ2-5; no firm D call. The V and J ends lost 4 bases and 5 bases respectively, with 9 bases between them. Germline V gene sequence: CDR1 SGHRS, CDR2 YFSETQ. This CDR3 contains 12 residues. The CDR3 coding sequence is TGCGCCAGCAGCCTCAATGGGGAGACCCAGTACTTC. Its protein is CASSLNGETQYF.

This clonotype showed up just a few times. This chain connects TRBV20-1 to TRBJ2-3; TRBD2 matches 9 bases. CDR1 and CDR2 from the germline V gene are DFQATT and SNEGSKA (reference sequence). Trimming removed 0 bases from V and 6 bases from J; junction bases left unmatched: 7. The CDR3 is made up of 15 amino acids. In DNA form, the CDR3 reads TGCAGTGCTAGAGATATGCGGGAGGGCCCCGATACGCAGTATTTT. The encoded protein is CSARDMREGPDTQYF.

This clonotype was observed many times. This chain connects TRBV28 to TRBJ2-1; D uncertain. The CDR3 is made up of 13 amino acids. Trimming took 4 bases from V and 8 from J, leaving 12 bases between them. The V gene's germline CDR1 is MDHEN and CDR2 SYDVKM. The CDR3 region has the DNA TGTGCCAGCAGTTCCCCCCCGAGTCATGAGCAGTTCTTC. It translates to CASSSPPSHEQFF.

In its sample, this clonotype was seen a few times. CDR3 in amino acids: CASSTNSITEAFF. In DNA form, the CDR3 reads TGCGCCAGCAGCACGAACTCGATCACTGAAGCTTTCTTT. This rearrangement joins TRBV5-1 to TRBJ1-1; D not resolved. CDR3 length: 13 amino acids. The germline V gene has CDR1 SGHRS and CDR2 YFSETQ. V was pared by 4 bases and J by 4 bases, with 11 bases between.

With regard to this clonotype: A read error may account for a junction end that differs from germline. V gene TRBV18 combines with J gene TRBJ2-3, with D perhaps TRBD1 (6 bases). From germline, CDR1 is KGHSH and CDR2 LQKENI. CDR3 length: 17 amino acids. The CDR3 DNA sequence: TGTGCCAGCCCACCAAGGATCTGGACAGATAGCACAGATACGCAGTATTTT. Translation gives CASPPRIWTDSTDTQYF.

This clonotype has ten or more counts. As DNA, the CDR3 is TGTGCCAGCAACCTCGGGGGCGGTTTTGGTGAGCAGTTCTTC. The encoded protein is CASNLGGGFGEQFF. The genes are TRBV6-1 and TRBJ2-1; possibly TRBD1 or TRBD2 for D (6 bases each). The CDR3 is 14 residues long. Trimming took off 7 bases at V and 9 bases at J, with 19 bases between the two ends. The germline V gene has CDR1 MNHNS and CDR2 SASEGT.

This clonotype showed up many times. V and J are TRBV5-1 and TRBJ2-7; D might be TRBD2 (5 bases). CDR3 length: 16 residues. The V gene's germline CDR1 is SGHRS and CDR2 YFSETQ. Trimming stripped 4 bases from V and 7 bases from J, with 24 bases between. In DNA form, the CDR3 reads TGCGCCAGCAGCCTTGATGGCGGACTGAAGTTTGGTGAGCAGTACTTC. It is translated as CASSLDGGLKFGEQYF.

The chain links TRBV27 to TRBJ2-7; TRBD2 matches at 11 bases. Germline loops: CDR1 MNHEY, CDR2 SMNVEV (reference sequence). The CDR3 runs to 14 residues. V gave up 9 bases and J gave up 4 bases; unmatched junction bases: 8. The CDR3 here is CASMPGTSGYEQYF. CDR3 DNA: TGTGCCAGTATGCCCGGGACTAGCGGATACGAGCAGTACTTC.

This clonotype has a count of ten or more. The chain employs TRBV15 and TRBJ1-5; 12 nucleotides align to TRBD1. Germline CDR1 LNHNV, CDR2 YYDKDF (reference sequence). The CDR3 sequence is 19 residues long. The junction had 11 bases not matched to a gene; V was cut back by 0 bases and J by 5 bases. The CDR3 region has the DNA TGTGCCACCAGCAGAGACCTGGGGACAGGGGGCGAAAGAGATCAGCCCCAGCATTTT. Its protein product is CATSRDLGTGGERDQPQHF.

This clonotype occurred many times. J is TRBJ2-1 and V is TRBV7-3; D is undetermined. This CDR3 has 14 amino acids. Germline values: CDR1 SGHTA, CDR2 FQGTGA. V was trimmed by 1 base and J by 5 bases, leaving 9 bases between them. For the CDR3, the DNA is TGTGCCAGCAGCTTAATTCTAGATGACAATGAGCAGTTCTTC. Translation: CASSLILDDNEQFF.

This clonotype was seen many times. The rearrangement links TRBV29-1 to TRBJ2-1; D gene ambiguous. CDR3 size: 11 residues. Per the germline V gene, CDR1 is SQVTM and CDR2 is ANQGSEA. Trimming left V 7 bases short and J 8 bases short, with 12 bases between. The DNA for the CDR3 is TGCAGCGGGCGAGGCGGACATGAGCAGTTCTTC. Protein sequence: CSGRGGHEQFF.

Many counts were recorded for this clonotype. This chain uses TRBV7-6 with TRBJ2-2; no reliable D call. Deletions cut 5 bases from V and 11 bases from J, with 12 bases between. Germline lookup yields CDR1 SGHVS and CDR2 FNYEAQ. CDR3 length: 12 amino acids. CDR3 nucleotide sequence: TGTGCCAGCAGCCCGATCGCGTTCGAGCTGTTTTTT. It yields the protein CASSPIAFELFF.

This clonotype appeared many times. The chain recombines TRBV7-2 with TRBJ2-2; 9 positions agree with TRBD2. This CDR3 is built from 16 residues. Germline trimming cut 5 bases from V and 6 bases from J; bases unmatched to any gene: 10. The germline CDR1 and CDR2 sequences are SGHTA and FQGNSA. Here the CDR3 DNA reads TGTGCCAGCAGCCCCTGGGGAGCGGGGGGTGCCGGGGAGCTGTTTTTT. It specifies CASSPWGAGGAGELFF.

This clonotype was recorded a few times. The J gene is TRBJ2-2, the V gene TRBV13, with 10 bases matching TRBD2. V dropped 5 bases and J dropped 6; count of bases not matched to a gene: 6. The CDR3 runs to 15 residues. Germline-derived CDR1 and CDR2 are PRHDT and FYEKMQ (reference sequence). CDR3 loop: CASSPGTSDPGELFF. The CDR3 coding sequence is TGTGCCAGCAGCCCCGGGACTAGCGACCCCGGGGAGCTGTTTTTT. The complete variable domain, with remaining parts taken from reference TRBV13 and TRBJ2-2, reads AAGVIQSPRHLIKEKRETATLKCYPIPRHDTVYWYQQGPGQDPQFLISFYEKMQSDKGSIPDRFSAQQFSDYHSELNMSSLELGDSALYFCASSPGTSDPGELFFGEGSRLTVL.

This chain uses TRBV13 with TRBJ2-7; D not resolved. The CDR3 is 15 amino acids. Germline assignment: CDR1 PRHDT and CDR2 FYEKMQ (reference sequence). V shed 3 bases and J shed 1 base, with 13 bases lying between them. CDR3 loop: CASSFGLVGSYEQYF. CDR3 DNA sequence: TGTGCCAGCAGCTTTGGCTTGGTGGGGTCCTACGAGCAGTACTTC.

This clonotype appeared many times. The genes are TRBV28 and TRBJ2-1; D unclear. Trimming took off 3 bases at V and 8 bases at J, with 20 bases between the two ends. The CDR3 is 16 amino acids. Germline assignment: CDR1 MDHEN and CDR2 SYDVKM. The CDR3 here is CASSFTQTTLWDEQFF. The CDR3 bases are TGTGCCAGCAGTTTTACCCAGACCACACTGTGGGATGAGCAGTTCTTC.

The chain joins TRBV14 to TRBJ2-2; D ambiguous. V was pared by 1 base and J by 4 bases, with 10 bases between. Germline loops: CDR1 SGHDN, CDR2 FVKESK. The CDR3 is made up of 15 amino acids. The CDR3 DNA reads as TGTGCCAGCAGCCAAGTATCGGCAGCCACCGGGGAGCTGTTTTTT. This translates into CASSQVSAATGELFF.